This T cell receptor beta chain was observed in a study of cytomegalovirus exposure and HLA in healthy donors. Study results and caveats: A later analysis linked a missense variant in DCLRE1C to the trimming of TCR beta V and J genes. Presence/absence analyses assumed roughly uniform sequencing depth across donors, which may not hold.

For this clone: Antigen specificity is unknown.

Both 60 Vbeta primers and 13 Jbeta primers went into the PCR. Produced via immunoSEQ multiplex PCR; TCRdb's table is partial and in-frame only. In the table there are about 200,000 clones, 80% to 85% of which are singletons. Trimming took off 1 base at V and 2 bases at J, with 15 bases between the two ends. The CDR3 has 16 residues. The V gene's germline CDR1 is SGHTA and CDR2 FQGNSA. The TCR was taken from a woman aged 40-49 years in good health and CMV-seronegative. Sequencing input: PBMCs. The genes are TRBV7-2 and TRBJ2-7, with D possibly being TRBD2 (7 bases). CDR3 sequence reads: CASSLGGGGSTYEQYF. The DNA of the CDR3 is TGTGCCAGCAGCTTAGGGGGGGGCGGGAGTACCTACGAGCAGTACTTC.